What follows describes a single TCR beta chain. This sample stems from a study of blood T cell repertoires in COVID-19. The protocol was immunoSEQ multiplex PCR, while the TCRdb copy is restricted to in-frame clones and leaves out a portion. This table holds roughly 82,000 clones, roughly 86% found once. This CDR3 spans 17 amino acids. The germline V gene encodes CDR1 SEHNR and CDR2 FQNEAQ (reference sequence). V trimming: 4 bases; J trimming: 7 bases; junction bases outside the gene matches: 9. Specimen: peripheral blood. V gene TRBV7-9 combines with J gene TRBJ2-1, with 14 nucleotides matching TRBD2. The TCR sequence derives from a man aged 55-75 years with acute or convalescent COVID-19. The CDR3 spells CASSSTRTSGRSNEQFF. The CDR3 DNA sequence: TGTGCCAGCAGCTCGACTAGGACTAGCGGGAGGTCGAATGAGCAGTTCTTC.